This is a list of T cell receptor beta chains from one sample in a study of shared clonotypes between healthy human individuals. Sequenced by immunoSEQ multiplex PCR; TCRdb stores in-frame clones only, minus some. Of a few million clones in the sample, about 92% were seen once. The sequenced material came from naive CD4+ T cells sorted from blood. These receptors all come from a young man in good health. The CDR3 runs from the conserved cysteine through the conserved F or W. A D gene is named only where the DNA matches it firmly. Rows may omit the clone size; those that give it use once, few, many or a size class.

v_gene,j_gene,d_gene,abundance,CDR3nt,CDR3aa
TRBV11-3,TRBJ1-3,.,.,TGTGCCAGCAGCTTAGAGTCTGCCCCTGGAAACACCATATATTTT,CASSLESAPGNTIYF
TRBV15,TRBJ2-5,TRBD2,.,TGTGCCACCAGCACCTATCCTAGCGGAGTAGAGACCCAGTACTTC,CATSTYPSGVETQYF
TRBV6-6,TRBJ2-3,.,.,TGTGCCAGCACCCCTTCAAAAGCAAATACGCAGTATTTT,CASTPSKANTQYF
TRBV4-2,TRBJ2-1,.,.,TGTGCCAGCAGCCAAGAAGGGGGAGGATACAATGAGCAGTTCTTC,CASSQEGGGYNEQFF
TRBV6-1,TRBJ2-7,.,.,TGTGCCAGCAGCGAAGACGGATCCTTTCCTTACGAGCAGTACTTC,CASSEDGSFPYEQYF
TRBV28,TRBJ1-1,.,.,TGTGCCAGCAGTCCCTCTAGGCCATCCGAGAACACTGAAGCTTTCTTT,CASSPSRPSENTEAFF
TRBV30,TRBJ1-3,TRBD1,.,TGTGCCTGGGAGGGGGACAGGGGCATTGGAAACACCATATATTTT,CAWEGDRGIGNTIYF
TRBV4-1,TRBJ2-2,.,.,TGCGCCAGCAGCCAAGATCAAGGCAGGATCCTCACCGGGGAGCTGTTTTTT,CASSQDQGRILTGELFF
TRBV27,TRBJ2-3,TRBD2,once,TGTGCCAGCAGTTGGGGTGGGGGGGGACGTAGCACAGATACGCAGTATTTT,CASSWGGGGRSTDTQYF
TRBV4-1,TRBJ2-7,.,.,TGCGCCAGCAGCCAAGATCCCGTCGATTGGGGGGACGAGCAGTACTTC,CASSQDPVDWGDEQYF
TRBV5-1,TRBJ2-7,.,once,TGCGCCAGCAGCCAGGACACATATTACGAGCAGTACTTC,CASSQDTYYEQYF
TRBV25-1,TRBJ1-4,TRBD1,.,TGTGCCAGCAGTGGGAACAGGGGTTCTAATGAAAAACTGTTTTTT,CASSGNRGSNEKLFF
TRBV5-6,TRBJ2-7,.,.,TGTGCCAGCAGCTTGAGGACCTACGAGCAGTACTTC,CASSLRTYEQYF
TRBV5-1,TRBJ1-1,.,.,TGCGCCAGCAGCTCAGGACTGCACATGAACACTGAAGCTTTCTTT,CASSSGLHMNTEAFF
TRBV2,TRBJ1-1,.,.,TGTGCCAGCAAGGGAGGGTTCGGGAACACTGAAGCTTTCTTT,CASKGGFGNTEAFF
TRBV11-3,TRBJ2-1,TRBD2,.,TGTGCCAGCAGCTACACTAGCGGGGGGGATCGTCGCCATGAGCAGTTCTTC,CASSYTSGGDRRHEQFF
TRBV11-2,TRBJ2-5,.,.,TGTGCCAGCAGCTTAGGTTCGACTAGTCGGGAGACCCAGTACTTC,CASSLGSTSRETQYF
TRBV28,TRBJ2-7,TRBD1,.,TGTGCCAGCAGTCCCTCCGGGACAGGGGTGCACGAGCAGTACTTC,CASSPSGTGVHEQYF
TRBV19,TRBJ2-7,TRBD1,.,TGTGCCAGTACCGACAGGGTTCTTACTATCTGCGAGCAGTACTTC,CASTDRVLTICEQYF
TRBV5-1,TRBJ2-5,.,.,TGCGCCAGCAGCCTGGACTCCCGAGGGGAGACCCAGTACTTC,CASSLDSRGETQYF
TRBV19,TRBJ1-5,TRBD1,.,TGTGCCAGTACCGCTGGACAGGGCTGGGGGCAGCCCCAGCATTTT,CASTAGQGWGQPQHF
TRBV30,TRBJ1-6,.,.,TGTGCCTGGAGTAATTGGGAGGGTTCACCCCTCCACTTT,CAWSNWEGSPLHF
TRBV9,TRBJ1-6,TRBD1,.,TGTGCCAGCAGCGTAGGGGACAGCTATAATTCACCCCTCCACTTT,CASSVGDSYNSPLHF
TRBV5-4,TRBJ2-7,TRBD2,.,TGTGCCAGCAGCTTGCAAGCGGGAGGGCTTTACGAGCAGTACTTC,CASSLQAGGLYEQYF
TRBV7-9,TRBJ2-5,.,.,TGTGCCAGCAGCTTTTCTACCCTCATCGAGACCCAGTACTTC,CASSFSTLIETQYF
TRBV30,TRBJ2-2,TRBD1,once,TGTGCCTATGACAGGGGGCGCGCCACCGGGGAGCTGTTTTTT,CAYDRGRATGELFF
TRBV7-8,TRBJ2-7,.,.,TGTGCCAGCACCCTGGTCCCGGGCTACGAGCAGTACTTC,CASTLVPGYEQYF
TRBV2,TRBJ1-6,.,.,TGTGCCAGCAGTGGCGAGCGGGAATCACCCCTCCACTTT,CASSGERESPLHF
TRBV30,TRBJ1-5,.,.,TGTGCCTGGGGTCTTGGACGGGTAATCGAGCCCCAGCATTTT,CAWGLGRVIEPQHF
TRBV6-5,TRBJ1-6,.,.,TGTGCCAGCAGTTACTCGGGCAGGCCAAATTCACCCCTCCACTTT,CASSYSGRPNSPLHF
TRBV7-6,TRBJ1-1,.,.,TGTGCCAGCAGCACATGGTTGGGGGAGGCTTTCTTT,CASSTWLGEAFF
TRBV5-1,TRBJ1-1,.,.,TGCGCCAGCAGCAATGGTCGGTATACTGAAGCTTTCTTT,CASSNGRYTEAFF
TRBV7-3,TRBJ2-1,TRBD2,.,TGTGCCAGCAGCCCGACTAGCGGGGCATACAATGAGCAGTTCTTC,CASSPTSGAYNEQFF
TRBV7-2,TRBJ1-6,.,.,TGTGCCAGCAGCTTGTCAGGGAGGTCACCCCTCCACTTT,CASSLSGRSPLHF
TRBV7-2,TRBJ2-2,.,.,TGTGCCAGCAGCTTAGAGTACTGGGGAGCCGGGGAGCTGTTTTTT,CASSLEYWGAGELFF
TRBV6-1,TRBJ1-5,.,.,TGTGCCAGCAGTGAGGGGCAGTATCAGCCCCAGCATTTT,CASSEGQYQPQHF
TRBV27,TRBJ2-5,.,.,TGTGCCAGCAGCTCTTCCCGCTCGGAGACCCAGTACTTC,CASSSSRSETQYF
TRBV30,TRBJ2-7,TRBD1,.,TGTGCCTGGGCCTCCGGGACAGGGAGCTCCTACGAGCAGTACTTC,CAWASGTGSSYEQYF
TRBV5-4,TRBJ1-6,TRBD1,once,TGTGCCAGCAGCTTGGGGACAGGGGATTCACCCCTCCACTTT,CASSLGTGDSPLHF
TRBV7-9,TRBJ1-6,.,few,TGTGCCAGCAGCTTGGACAGTTCACCCCTCCACTTT,CASSLDSSPLHF
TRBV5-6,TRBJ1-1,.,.,TGTGCCAGCAGCCCCGACAGCGGCACTGAAGCTTTCTTT,CASSPDSGTEAFF
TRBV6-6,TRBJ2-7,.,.,TGTGCCAGCAGGGTCGAATACGAGCAGTACTTC,CASRVEYEQYF
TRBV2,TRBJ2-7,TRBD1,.,TGTGCCAGCAGAGGACAGGGCTACGAGCAGTACTTC,CASRGQGYEQYF
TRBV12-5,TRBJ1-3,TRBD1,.,TGTGCTAGTGGTTTACCGGACAGGGGGCTCGACGGAAACACCATATATTTT,CASGLPDRGLDGNTIYF
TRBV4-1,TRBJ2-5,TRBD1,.,TGCGCCAGCAGCCATGACAGGGCGCAAGAGACCCAGTACTTC,CASSHDRAQETQYF
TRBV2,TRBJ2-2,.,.,TGTGCCAGCAAACTGTCCCACACCGGGGAGCTGTTTTTT,CASKLSHTGELFF
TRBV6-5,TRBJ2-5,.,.,TGTGCCAGCAGCCCCGGGGCCTGGGCCCAGTACTTC,CASSPGAWAQYF